This TCR beta chain is drawn from a study of beta chain features in type 1 diabetes. Overall study results and limits: TCRB CDR3s from Type 1 diabetes patients were moderately but significantly shorter in all four CD4+ subsets. A potential influence of HLA type upon TCRB rearrangement remained unresolved herein. Sequencing from cDNA could over-represent high-TCR-expressing cells.

Germline values: CDR1 MNHNY, CDR2 SVGAGI (reference sequence). Trimming removed 6 bases from V and 5 bases from J, with 10 bases in between. This CDR3 is 13 amino acids long. For this clone: Its target is unknown.

TCRB transcripts that were expressed got sequenced, as all of the isolated RNA had been reverse transcribed. The data were produced by immunoSEQ multiplex PCR, yet TCRdb's version contains in-frame clones alone and is incomplete. The repertoire holds 900,000 or so clones, with under 20% as singletons. The receptor was derived from a woman aged 18-30 years in good health. Sample: naive CD4+ T cells from blood. The gene calls are TRBV6-6 and TRBJ1-4; weak D call: TRBD1 (5 bases). The chain's CDR3 is CASRGTENEKLFF. In nucleotides, the CDR3 is TGTGCCAGCAGGGGGACGGAGAATGAAAAACTGTTTTTT.